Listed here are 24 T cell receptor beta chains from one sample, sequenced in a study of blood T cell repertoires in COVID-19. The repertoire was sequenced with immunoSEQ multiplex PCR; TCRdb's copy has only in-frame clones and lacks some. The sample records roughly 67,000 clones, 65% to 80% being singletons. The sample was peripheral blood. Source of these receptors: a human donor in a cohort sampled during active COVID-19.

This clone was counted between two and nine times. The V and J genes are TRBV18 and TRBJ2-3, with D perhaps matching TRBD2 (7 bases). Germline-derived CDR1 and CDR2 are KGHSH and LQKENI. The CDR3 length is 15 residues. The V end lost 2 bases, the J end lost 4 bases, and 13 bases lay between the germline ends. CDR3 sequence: CASSPFSGGSDTQYF. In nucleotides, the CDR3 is TGTGCCAGCTCACCATTTTCGGGGGGCTCAGATACGCAGTATTTT.

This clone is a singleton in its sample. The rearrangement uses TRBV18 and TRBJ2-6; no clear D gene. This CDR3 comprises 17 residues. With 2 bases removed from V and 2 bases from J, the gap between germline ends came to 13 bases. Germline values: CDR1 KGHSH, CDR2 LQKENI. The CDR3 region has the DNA TGTGCCAGCTCACCATTGACTGCCCCCCCTGGGGCCAACGTCCTGACTTTC. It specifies CASSPLTAPPGANVLTF.

The CDR3 is CASSQKGQGVQPQHF. CDR3 nucleotide sequence: TGTGCCAGCAGCCAAAAAGGACAGGGGGTTCAGCCCCAGCATTTT. The chain uses TRBV3-1 (or the pseudogene TRBV3-2) and TRBJ1-5, with TRBD1 matching over 10 bases. The CDR3 covers 15 residues. The V gene's germline CDR1 is LGHDT and CDR2 YNNKEL (reference sequence). V lost 2 bases and J lost 6; bases outside the gene matches: 4.

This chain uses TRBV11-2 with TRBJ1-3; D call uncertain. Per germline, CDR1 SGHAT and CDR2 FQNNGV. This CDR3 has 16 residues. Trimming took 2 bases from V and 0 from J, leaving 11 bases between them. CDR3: CASSLYGISSGNTIYF. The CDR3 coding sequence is TGTGCCAGCAGCTTATACGGTATAAGCTCTGGAAACACCATATATTTT.

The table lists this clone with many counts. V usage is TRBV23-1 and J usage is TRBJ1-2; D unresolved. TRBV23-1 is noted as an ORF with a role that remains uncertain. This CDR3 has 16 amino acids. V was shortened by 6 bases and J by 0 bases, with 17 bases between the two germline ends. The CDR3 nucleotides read TGCGCCAGCAGGTCGGGAGCCTATATCGCTAACTATGGCTACACCTTC. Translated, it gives CASRSGAYIANYGYTF.

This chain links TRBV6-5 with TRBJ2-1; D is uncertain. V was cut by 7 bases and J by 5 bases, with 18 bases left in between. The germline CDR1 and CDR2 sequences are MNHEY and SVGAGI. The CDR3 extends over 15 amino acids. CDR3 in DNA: TGTGCCAGCACCCTAGACGGCCTCCGGGACAATGAGCAGTTCTTC. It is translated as CASTLDGLRDNEQFF.

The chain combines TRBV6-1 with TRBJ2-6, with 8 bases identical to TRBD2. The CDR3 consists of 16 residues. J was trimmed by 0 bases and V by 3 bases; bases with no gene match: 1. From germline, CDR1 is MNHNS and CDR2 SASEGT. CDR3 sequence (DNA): TGTGCCAGCAGTGACGGGGGGGTCTCTGGGGCCAACGTCCTGACTTTC. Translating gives CASSDGGVSGANVLTF.

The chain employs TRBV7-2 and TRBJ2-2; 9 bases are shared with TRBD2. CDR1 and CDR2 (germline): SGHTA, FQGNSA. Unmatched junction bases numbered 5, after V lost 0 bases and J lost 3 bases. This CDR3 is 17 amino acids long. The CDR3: CASSLAYSGRDTGELFF. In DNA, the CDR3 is TGTGCCAGCAGCTTAGCATATAGCGGGAGAGACACCGGGGAGCTGTTTTTT. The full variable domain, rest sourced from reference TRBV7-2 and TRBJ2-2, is GAGVSQSPSNKVTEKGKDVELRCDPISGHTALYWYRQSLGQGLEFLIYFQGNSAPDKSGLPSDRFSAERTGGSVSTLTIQRTQQEDSAVYLCASSLAYSGRDTGELFFGEGSRLTVL.

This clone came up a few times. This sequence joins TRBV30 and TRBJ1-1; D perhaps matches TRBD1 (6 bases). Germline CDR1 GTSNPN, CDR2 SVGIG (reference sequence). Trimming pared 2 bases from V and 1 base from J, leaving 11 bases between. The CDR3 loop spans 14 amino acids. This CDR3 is CAWSPGQPNTEAFF. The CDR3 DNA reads TGTGCCTGGAGTCCCGGACAGCCGAACACTGAAGCTTTCTTT.

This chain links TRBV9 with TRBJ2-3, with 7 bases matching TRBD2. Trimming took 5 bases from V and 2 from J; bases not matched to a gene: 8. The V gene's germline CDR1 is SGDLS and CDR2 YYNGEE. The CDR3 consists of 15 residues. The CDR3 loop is CASRDSGSYTDTQYF. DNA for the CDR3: TGTGCCAGCAGGGATAGCGGGTCCTACACAGATACGCAGTATTTT.

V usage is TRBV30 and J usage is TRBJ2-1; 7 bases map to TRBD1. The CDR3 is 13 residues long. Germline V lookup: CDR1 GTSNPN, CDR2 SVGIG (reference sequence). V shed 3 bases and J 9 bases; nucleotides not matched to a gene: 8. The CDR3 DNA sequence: TGTGCCTGGAGAGCGGACAGGCCGGGTGAGCAGTTCTTC. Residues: CAWRADRPGEQFF.

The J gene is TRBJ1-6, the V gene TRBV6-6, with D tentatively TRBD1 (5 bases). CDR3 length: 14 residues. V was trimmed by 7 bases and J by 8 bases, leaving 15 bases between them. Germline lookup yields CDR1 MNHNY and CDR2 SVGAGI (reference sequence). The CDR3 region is CASTQGRGDSPLHF. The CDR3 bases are TGTGCCAGCACCCAGGGAAGGGGTGATTCACCCCTCCACTTT.

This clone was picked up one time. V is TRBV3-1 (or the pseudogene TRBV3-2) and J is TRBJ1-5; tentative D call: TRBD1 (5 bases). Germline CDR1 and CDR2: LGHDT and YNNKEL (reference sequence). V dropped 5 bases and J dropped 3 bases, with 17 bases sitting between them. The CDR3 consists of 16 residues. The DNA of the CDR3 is TGTGCCAGCAGCGGAGGGGCGGGAGGTTTCAATCAGCCCCAGCATTTT. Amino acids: CASSGGAGGFNQPQHF.

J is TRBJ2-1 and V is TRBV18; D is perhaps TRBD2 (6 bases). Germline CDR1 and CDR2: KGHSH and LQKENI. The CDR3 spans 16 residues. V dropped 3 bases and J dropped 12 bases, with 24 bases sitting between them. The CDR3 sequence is CASSPGQTRGREGQFF. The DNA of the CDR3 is TGTGCCAGCTCACCCGGGCAGACACGAGGGCGGGAAGGGCAGTTCTTC.

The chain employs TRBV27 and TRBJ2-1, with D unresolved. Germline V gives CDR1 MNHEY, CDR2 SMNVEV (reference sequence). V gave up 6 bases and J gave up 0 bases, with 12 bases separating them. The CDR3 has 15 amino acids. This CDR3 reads CASRADTSSYNEQFF. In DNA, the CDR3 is TGTGCCAGCAGGGCAGACACGAGCTCCTACAATGAGCAGTTCTTC.

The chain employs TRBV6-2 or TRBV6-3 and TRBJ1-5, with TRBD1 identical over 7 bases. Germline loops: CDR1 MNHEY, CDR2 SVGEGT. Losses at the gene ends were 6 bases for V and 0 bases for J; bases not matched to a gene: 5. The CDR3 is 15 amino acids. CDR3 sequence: CASSATGISNQPQHF. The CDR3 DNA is TGTGCCAGCAGCGCGACAGGGATTAGCAATCAGCCCCAGCATTTT.

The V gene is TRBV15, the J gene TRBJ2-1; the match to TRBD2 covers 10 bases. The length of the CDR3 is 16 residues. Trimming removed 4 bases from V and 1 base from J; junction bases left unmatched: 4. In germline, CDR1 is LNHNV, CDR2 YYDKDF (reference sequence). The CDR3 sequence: CATSKKRGGSYNEQFF. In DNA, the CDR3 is TGTGCCACCAGCAAGAAGCGGGGGGGATCCTACAATGAGCAGTTCTTC.

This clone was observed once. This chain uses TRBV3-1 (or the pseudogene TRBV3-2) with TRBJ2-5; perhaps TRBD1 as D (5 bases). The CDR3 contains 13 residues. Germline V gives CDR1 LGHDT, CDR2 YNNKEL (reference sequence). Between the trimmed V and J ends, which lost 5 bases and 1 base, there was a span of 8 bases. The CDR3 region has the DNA TGTGCCAGCAGCAAGACAGTCCAAGAGACCCAGTACTTC. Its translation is CASSKTVQETQYF.

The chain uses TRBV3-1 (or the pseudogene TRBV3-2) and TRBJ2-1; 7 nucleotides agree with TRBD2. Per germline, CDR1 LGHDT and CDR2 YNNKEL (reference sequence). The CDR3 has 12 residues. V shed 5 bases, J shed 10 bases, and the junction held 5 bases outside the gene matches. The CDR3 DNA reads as TGTGCCAGCAGCGGTCAAGCGGGGGAGCAGTTCTTC. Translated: CASSGQAGEQFF.

The CDR3 sequence is CASSLEGPRAGTEAFF. CDR3 DNA: TGCGCCAGCAGCTTGGAGGGCCCCCGGGCGGGCACTGAAGCTTTCTTT. This chain connects TRBV5-1 to TRBJ1-1; D unresolved. The CDR3 extends over 16 amino acids. The germline V and J ends were trimmed by 0 bases and 4 bases, with 16 bases remaining between them. Germline-derived CDR1 and CDR2 are SGHRS and YFSETQ.

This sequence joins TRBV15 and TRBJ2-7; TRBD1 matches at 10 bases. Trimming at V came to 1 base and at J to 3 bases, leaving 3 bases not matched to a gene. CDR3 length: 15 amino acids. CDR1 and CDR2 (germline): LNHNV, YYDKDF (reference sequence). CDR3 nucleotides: TGTGCCACCAGCAGAGCTCGGGACAGGGGCTACGAGCAGTACTTC. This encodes CATSRARDRGYEQYF.

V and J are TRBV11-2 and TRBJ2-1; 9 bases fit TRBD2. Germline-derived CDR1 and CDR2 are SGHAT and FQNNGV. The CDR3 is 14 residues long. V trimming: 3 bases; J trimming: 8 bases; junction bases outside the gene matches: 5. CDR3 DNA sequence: TGTGCCAGCAGCTTTGCGGGGGGGCCTGATGAGCAGTTCTTC. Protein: CASSFAGGPDEQFF.

The CDR3 spells CATSDPGLAEAFF. CDR3 coding DNA: TGTGCCACCAGTGATCCGGGTTTGGCTGAAGCTTTCTTT. The chain is built from TRBV24-1 and TRBJ1-1; D not certain. V lost 3 bases, J lost 6 bases, and 10 bases lay in between. The CDR3 consists of 13 residues. Germline lookup yields CDR1 KGHDR and CDR2 SFDVKD.

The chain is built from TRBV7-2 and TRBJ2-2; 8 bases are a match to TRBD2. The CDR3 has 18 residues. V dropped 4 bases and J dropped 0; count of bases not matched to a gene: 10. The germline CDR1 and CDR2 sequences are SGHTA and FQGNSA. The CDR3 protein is CASSSNGGANANTGELFF. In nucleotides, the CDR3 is TGTGCCAGCAGCTCAAACGGGGGGGCCAACGCGAACACCGGGGAGCTGTTTTTT.